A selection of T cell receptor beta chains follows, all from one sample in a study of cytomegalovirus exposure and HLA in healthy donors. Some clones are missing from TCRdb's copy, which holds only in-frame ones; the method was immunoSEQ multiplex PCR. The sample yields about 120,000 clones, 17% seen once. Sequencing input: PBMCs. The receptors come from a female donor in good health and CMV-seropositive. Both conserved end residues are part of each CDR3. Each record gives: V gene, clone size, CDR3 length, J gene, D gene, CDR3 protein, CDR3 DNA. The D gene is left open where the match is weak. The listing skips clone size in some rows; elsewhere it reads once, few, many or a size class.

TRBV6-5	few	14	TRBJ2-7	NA	CASSYGAAAYEQYF	TGTGCCAGCAGTTATGGTGCGGCGGCCTACGAGCAGTACTTC
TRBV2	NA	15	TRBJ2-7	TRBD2	CASTSGGRAPYEQYF	TGTGCCAGCACGAGTGGCGGGAGGGCCCCCTACGAGCAGTACTTC
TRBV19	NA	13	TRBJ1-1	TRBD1	CATLGQGNIEAFF	TGTGCCACCCTGGGACAGGGAAATATCGAGGCTTTCTTT
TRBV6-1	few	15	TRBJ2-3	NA	CASGKGDFSTDTQYF	TGTGCCAGCGGTAAAGGGGACTTTAGCACAGATACGCAGTATTTT
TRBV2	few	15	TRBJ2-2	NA	CASSAQGILAGELFF	TGTGCCAGCAGTGCCCAGGGGATCTTGGCCGGGGAGCTGTTTTTT
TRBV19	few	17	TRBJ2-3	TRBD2	CASSIGIAGAGTDTQYF	TGTGCCAGTAGTATAGGGATAGCGGGAGCTGGCACAGATACGCAGTATTTT
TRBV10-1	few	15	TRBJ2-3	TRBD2	CASSEFLAAQETQYF	TGCGCCAGCAGTGAGTTTCTAGCGGCCCAGGAGACGCAGTATTTT
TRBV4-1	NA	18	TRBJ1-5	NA	CASSQGVAGGVTGQPQHF	TGCGCCAGCAGCCAAGGGGTTGCAGGCGGGGTTACCGGTCAGCCCCAGCATTTT
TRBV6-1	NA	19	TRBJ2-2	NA	CASSEWGVGGTLNAGELFF	TGTGCCAGCAGTGAATGGGGGGTTGGTGGGACCCTTAACGCCGGGGAGCTGTTTTTT
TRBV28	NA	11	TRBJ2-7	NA	CASSFYHEQYF	TGTGCCAGCAGTTTTTATCACGAGCAGTACTTC
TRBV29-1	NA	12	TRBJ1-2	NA	CSVELLTYGYTF	TGCAGCGTTGAGTTACTTACCTATGGCTACACCTTC
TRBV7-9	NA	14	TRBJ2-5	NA	CASSYISGVETQYF	TGTGCCAGCAGCTATATTTCGGGTGTGGAGACCCAGTACTTC
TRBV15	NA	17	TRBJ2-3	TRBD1	CATSRGRQGGSSDTQYF	TGTGCCACCAGCAGAGGAAGACAGGGTGGAAGCTCAGATACGCAGTATTTT
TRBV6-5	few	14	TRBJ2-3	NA	CASSYRLSTDTQYF	TGTGCCAGCAGTTACCGCCTAAGCACAGATACGCAGTATTTT
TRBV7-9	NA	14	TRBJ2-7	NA	CASSDRDGGDEQYF	TGTGCCAGCAGCGACCGGGACGGGGGTGACGAGCAGTACTTC
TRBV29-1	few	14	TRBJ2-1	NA	CSVASGWDYNEQFF	TGCAGCGTTGCGTCGGGGTGGGACTACAATGAGCAGTTCTTC